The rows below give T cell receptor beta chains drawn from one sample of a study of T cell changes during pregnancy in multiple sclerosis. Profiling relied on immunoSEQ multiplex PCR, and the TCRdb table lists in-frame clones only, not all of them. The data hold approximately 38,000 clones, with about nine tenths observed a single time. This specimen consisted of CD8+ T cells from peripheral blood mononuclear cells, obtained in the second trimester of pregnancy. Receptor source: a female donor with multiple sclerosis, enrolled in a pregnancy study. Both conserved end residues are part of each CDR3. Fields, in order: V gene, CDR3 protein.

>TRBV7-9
CASSLAEGAGYEQYF
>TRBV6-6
CASSYLADTQYF
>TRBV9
CASSVGAPGGRDTEAFF
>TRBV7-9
CASSLSGLRSQETQYF
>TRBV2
CASGAGDSYNEQFF
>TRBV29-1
CSVGGSGLGYEQYF
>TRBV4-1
CASSLPGTGLEGEQFF
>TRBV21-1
CASSKDEDRPSTDTQYF
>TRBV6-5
CASSYIQGYEQYF
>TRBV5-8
CASSLAKGLWMGYTF
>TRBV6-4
CASSKTGGKLSEQYF
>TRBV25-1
CASTTGTVNTEAFF
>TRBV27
CASSSVRLNTEAFF
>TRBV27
CASSSDSTGNNSPLHF
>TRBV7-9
CASSPLRGSNSPLHF
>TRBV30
CAWSFTGLVNQPQHF
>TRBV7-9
CASSFQGNTIYF
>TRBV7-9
CASSPTSGGYEQYF
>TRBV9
CASSAGGTSAMNTEAFF
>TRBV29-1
CSAIWGKTGELFF
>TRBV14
CASSQGRGHGYTF
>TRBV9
CASSVAGYSNQPQHF
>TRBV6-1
CASSEISGVGNEQFF
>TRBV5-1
CASSSLGSSYNEQFF
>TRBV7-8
CASSLGPGQGGNQPQHF
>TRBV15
CATSSRDFIYGYTF
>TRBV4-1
CASSQVGQGGETQYF
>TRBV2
CASSAGVMDEQYF
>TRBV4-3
CASSQVYTGGRDTGELFF
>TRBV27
CASSSIPTGAAYEQYF
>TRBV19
CASSGWGQNTGELFF
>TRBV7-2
CASSLTGSNTEAFF
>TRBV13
CASSLGKSSYNEQFF
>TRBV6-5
CASVLDITYNYGYTF
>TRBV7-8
CASSPLGSGGFTDTQYF
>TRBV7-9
CASSQGQPSVAFF
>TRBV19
CASGSQTAGANVLTF
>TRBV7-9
CASSVGDSLYGYTF
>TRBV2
CASRSTENYEQYF